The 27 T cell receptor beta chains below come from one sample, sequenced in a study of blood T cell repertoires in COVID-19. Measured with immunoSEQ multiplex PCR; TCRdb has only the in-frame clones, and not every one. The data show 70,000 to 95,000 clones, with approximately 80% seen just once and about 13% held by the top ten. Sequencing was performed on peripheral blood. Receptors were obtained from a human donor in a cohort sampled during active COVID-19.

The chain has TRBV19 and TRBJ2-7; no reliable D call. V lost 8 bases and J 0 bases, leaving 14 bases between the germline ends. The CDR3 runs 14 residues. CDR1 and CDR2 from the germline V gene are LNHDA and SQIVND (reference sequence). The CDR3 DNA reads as TGTGCCAGTTCAAATTCGCCGAGCTCCTACGAGCAGTACTTC. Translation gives CASSNSPSSYEQYF.

In DNA form, the CDR3 reads TGTGCCAGCCTTTTGGCCTATGGCTACACCTTC. Its protein product is CASLLAYGYTF. V usage is TRBV6-6 and J usage is TRBJ1-2; D uncertain. CDR3 length: 11 amino acids. V was pared by 8 bases and J by 4 bases, with 8 bases between. Germline CDR1 is MNHNY and CDR2 is SVGAGI (reference sequence).

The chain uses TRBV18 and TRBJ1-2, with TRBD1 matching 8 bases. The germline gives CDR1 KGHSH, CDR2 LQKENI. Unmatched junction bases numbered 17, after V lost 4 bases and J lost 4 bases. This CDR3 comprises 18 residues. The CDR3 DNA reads TGTGCCAGCTCACGCCCGAGCAGCCGACAGGACAGGGCCTATGGCTACACCTTC. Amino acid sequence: CASSRPSSRQDRAYGYTF.

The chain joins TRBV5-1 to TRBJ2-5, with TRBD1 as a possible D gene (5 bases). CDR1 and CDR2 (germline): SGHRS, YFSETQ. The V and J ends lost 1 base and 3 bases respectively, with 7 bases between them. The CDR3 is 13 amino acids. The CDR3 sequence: CASSLFREETQYF. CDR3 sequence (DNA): TGCGCCAGCAGCTTGTTCAGGGAAGAGACCCAGTACTTC.

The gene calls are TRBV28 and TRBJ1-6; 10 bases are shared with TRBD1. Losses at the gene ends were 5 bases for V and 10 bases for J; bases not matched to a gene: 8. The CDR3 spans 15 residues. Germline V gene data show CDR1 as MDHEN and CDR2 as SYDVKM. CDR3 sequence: CASSTPGQGRSPLHF. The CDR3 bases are TGTGCCAGCAGTACGCCGGGACAGGGGAGATCACCCCTCCACTTT.

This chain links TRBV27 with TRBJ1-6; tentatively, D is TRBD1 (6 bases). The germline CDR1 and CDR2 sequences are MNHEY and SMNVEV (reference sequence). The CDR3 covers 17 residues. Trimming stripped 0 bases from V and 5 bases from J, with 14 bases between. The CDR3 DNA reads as TGTGCCAGCAGTTTATCCACATTGGGGGCGGATAATTCACCCCTCCACTTT. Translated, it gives CASSLSTLGADNSPLHF.

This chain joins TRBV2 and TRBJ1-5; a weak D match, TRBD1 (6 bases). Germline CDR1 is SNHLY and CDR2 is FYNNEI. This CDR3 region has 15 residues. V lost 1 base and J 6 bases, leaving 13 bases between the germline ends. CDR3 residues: CASSEGAVRGQPQHF. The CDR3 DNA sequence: TGTGCCAGCAGTGAAGGGGCAGTCAGGGGTCAGCCCCAGCATTTT.

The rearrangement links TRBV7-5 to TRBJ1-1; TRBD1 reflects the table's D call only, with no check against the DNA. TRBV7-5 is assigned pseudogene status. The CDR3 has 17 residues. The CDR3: CARSHPPGQGISTEAFF. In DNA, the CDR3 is TGTGCCAGAAGCCACCCACCGGGACAGGGAATCAGCACTGAAGCTTTCTTT.

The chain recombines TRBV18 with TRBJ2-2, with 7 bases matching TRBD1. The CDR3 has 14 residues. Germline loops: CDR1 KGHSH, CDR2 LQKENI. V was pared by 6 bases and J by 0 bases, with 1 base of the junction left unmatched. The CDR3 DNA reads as TGTGCCAGCTCTCAGGGGGCGAACACCGGGGAGCTGTTTTTT. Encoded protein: CASSQGANTGELFF.

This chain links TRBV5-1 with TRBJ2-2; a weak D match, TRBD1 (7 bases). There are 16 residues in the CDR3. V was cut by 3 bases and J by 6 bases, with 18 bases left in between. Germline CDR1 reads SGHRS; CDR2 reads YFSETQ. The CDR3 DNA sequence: TGCGCCAGCAGCTCCTTCGGTACCAGGGGGGCCGGGGAGCTGTTTTTT. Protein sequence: CASSSFGTRGAGELFF.

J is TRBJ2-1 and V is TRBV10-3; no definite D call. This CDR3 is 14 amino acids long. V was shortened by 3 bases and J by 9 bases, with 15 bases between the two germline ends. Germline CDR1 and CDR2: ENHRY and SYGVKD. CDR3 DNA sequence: TGTGCCATCAGTGAACGGCCTGACCCAGGTGAGCAGTTCTTC. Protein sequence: CAISERPDPGEQFF.

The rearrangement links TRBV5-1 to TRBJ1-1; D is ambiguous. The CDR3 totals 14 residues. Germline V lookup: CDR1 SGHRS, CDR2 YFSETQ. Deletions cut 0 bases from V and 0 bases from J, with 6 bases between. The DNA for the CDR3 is TGCGCCAGCAGCTTGGGAGTTTTGAACACTGAAGCTTTCTTT. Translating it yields CASSLGVLNTEAFF.

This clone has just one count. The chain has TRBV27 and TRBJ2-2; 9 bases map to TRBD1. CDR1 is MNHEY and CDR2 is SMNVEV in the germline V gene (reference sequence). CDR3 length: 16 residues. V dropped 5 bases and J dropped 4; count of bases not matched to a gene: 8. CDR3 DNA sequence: TGTGCCAGCAGTCATATCGGGACAGGGAGCACCGGGGAGCTGTTTTTT. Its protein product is CASSHIGTGSTGELFF.

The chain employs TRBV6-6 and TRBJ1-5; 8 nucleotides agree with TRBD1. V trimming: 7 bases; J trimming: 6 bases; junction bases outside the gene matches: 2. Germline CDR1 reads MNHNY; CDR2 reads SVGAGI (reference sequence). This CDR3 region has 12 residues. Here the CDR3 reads CASTQGAQPQHF. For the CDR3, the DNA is TGTGCCAGCACTCAGGGGGCTCAGCCCCAGCATTTT.

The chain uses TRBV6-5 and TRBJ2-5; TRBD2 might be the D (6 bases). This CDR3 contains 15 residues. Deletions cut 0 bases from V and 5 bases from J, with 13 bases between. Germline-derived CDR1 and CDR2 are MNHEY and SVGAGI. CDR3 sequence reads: CASSYSIAGRETQYF. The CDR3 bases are TGTGCCAGCAGTTACTCGATCGCGGGGAGGGAGACCCAGTACTTC.

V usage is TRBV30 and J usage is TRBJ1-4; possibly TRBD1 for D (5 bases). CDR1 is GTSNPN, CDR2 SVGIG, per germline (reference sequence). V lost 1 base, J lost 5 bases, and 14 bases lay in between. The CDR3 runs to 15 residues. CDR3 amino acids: CAWSARGGGNEKLFF. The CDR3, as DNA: TGTGCCTGGAGTGCCCGCGGGGGAGGGAATGAAAAACTGTTTTTT.

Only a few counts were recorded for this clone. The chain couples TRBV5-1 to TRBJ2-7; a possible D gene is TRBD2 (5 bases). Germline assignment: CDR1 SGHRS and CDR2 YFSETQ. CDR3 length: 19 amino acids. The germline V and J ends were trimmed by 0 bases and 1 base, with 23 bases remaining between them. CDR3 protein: CASSLAPDEWTGGSYEQYF. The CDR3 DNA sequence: TGCGCCAGCAGCTTGGCGCCTGATGAATGGACCGGCGGGTCCTACGAGCAGTACTTC.

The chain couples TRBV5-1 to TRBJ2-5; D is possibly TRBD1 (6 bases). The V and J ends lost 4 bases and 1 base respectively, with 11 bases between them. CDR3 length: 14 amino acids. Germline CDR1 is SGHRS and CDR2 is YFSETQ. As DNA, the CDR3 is TGCGCCAGCAGCCTCCGGGACACCCAAGAGACCCAGTACTTC. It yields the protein CASSLRDTQETQYF.

CDR3 sequence: CASSLGRYNEQFF. In nucleotides, the CDR3 is TGTGCCAGCAGTTTAGGCAGGTACAATGAGCAGTTCTTC. The V and J genes are TRBV6-5 and TRBJ2-1; D unclear. This CDR3 region has 13 residues. Germline V gives CDR1 MNHEY, CDR2 SVGAGI. Trimming left V 4 bases short and J 4 bases short, with 8 bases between.

This CDR3 reads CATAGDAGKLFF. CDR3 bases: TGTGCCACCGCTGGAGATGCTGGAAAACTGTTTTTT. The chain couples TRBV11-2 to TRBJ1-4; D gene ambiguous. Germline V CDR1 and CDR2: SGHAT, FQNNGV. Deletions cut 10 bases from V and 10 bases from J, with 16 bases between. This CDR3 is built from 12 residues.

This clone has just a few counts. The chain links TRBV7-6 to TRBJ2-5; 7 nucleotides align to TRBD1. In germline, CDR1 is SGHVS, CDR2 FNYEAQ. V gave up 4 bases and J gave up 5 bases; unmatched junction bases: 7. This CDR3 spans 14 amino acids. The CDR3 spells CASSSRQGRETQYF. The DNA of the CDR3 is TGTGCCAGCAGCTCGAGACAGGGTAGGGAGACCCAGTACTTC.

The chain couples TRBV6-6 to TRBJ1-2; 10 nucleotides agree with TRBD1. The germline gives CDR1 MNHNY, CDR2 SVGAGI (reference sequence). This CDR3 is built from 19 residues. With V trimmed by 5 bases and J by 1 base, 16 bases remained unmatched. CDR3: CASSPPVGTGALGNYGYTF. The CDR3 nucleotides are TGTGCCAGCAGTCCCCCGGTCGGGACAGGGGCCCTGGGTAACTATGGCTACACCTTC.

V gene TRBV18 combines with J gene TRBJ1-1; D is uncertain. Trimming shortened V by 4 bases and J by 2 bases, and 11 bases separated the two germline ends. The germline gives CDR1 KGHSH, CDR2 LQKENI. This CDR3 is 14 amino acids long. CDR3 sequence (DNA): TGTGCCAGCTCACTAGCGGGCTCTAACACTGAAGCTTTCTTT. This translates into CASSLAGSNTEAFF.

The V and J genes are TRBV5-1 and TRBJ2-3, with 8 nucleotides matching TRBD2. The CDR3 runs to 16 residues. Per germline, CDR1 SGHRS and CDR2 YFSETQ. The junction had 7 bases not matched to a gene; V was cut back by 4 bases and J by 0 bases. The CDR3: CASSLGGGGSTDTQYF. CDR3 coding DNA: TGCGCCAGCAGCCTTGGTGGCGGGGGGAGCACAGATACGCAGTATTTT.

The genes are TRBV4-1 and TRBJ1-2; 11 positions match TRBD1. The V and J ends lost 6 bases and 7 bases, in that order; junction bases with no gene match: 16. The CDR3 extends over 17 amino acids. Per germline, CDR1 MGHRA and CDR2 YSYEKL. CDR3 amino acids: CASRRIHPGTGGFGYTF. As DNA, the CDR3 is TGCGCCAGCAGGCGCATACACCCCGGGACAGGGGGTTTTGGCTACACCTTC.

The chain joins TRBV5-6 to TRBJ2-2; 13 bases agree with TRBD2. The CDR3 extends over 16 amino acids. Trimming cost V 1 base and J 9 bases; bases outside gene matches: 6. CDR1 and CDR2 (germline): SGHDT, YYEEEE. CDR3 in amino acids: CASSLRTSGGHRELFF. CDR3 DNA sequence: TGTGCCAGCAGCTTGCGGACTAGCGGGGGCCACCGGGAGCTGTTTTTT.

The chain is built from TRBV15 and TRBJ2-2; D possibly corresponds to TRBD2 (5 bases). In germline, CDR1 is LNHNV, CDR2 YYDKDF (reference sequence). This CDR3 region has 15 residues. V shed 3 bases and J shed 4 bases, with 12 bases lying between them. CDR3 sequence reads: CATSRDGLATGELFF. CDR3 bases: TGTGCCACCAGCAGGGATGGACTTGCCACCGGGGAGCTGTTTTTT.